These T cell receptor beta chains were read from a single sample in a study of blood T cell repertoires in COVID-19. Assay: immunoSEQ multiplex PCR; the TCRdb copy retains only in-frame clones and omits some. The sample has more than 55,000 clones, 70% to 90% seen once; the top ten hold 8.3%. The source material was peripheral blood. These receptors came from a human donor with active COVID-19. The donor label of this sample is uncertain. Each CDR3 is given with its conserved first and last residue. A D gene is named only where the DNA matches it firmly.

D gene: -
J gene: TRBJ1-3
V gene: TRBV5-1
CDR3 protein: CASSLEGRGSGNTIYF
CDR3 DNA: TGCGCCAGCAGCTTGGAAGGCAGGGGCTCTGGAAACACCATATATTTT

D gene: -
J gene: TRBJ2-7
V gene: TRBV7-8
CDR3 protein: CASSPPGLPLEQYF
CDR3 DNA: TGTGCCAGCAGCCCTCCGGGACTCCCATTGGAGCAGTACTTC

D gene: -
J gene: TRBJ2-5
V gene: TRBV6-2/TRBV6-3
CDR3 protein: CASSYGGDGRGTQYF
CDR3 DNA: TGTGCCAGCAGTTATGGCGGGGACGGACGTGGGACCCAGTACTTC

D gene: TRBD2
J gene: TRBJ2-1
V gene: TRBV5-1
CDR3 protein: CASSLADGRNEQFF
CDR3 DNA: TGCGCCAGCAGCTTGGCTGACGGGAGGAATGAGCAGTTCTTC

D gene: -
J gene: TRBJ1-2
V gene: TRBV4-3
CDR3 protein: CASSHPGEGIYGYTF
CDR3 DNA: TGCGCCAGCAGCCATCCCGGGGAGGGTATCTATGGCTACACCTTC

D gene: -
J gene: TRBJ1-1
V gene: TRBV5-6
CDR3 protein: CASSMALSGTEAFF
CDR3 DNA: TGTGCCAGCAGCATGGCCCTCAGCGGGACTGAAGCTTTCTTT

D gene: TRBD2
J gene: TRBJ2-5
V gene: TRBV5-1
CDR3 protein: CASSPGLAGGPGETQYF
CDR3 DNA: TGCGCCAGCAGCCCGGGACTAGCGGGGGGGCCAGGAGAGACCCAGTACTTC

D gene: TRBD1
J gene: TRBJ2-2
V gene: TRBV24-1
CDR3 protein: CATSDRGQGLNTGELFF
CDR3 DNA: TGTGCCACCAGTGATCGAGGACAGGGGTTGAACACCGGGGAGCTGTTTTTT

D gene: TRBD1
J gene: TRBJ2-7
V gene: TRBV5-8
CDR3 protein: CASSLGQGDFYEQYF
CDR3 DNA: TGTGCCAGCAGCTTGGGACAGGGGGACTTCTACGAGCAGTACTTC

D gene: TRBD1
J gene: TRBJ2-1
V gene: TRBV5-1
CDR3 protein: CASFRTGVNEQFF
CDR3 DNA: TGCGCCAGCTTCCGGACAGGGGTGAATGAGCAGTTCTTC

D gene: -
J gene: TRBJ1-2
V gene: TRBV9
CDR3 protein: CASSRHVGSNGYTF
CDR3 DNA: TGTGCCAGCAGCCGTCATGTGGGCTCTAATGGCTACACCTTC

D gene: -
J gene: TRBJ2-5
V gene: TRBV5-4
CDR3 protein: CASSLAGVETQYF
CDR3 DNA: TGTGCCAGCAGCTTGGCCGGGGTGGAGACCCAGTACTTC

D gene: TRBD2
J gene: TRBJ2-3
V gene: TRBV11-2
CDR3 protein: CASSLETGGFRADTQYF
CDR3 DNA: TGTGCCAGCAGCTTAGAGACGGGGGGGTTTCGGGCAGATACGCAGTATTTT

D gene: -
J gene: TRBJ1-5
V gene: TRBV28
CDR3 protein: CASSLQPQHF
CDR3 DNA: TGTGCCAGCAGTCTACAGCCCCAGCATTTT

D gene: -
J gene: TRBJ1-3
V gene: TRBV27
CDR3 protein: CASMGTPGNTIYF
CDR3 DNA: TGTGCCAGCATGGGGACACCTGGAAACACCATATATTTT